One T cell receptor beta chain is described in this entry. This clonotype was found a few times. Its antigen is unknown. Within one base of it there is no much larger clone, and no base qualities were kept. The data were taken from a study of early T cells in non-severe SARS-CoV-2 infection (dated by TCRdb to the early 2020s). About the full investigation: TCR sequencing used bulk RNA from unsorted whole blood, so alpha and beta chains could not be paired. Here is what the overall study found, with its caveats: VDJdb matching was skewed toward anti-spike CD8 responses, so virus-specific expansions were likely underestimated and private and CD4 specificities were missed.

A case-control design nested within a healthcare worker cohort in London, UK, was used, with weekly nasopharyngeal swab PCR tests and blood sampling performed. Healthcare workers were enrolled in the week of the UK lockdown, from 23 to 31 March 2020, and were followed every week for up to roughly 15 weeks. CDR1 SGHRS and CDR2 YFSETQ were looked up in the germline V gene. The CDR3 contains 14 residues, cysteine and phenylalanine counted. Only CDR3 DNA is held: 42 bases, read in frame from base 1. Compared with germline, V lacks 3 bases and J lacks 2 bases; bases without a gene match: 3. Library creation used 5' RACE. Sequencing was carried out with a NextSeq 500. The TCR library protocol attached unique molecular identifiers to individual cDNA molecules to correct for sequencing error and PCR bias. Sequencing covered both TCR alpha and beta chains, and within each sample the abundances of alpha and beta sequences were tightly co-correlated. Concerning the study's data processing: Decombinator V4 was used to annotate TCR sequences for V gene, J gene and CDR3. TCRs were defined as expanded if a significant change between any two time points was detected under a Poisson model with p below 0.0001. TCR abundances were normalised to the total number of TCRs sequenced in each sample and reported as counts per million. TRAV1-2 paired with TRAJ12, TRAJ20 or TRAJ33 defined MAIT TCRs, while TRAV10 paired with TRAJ18 defined iNKT TCRs. VDJdb, accessed on 1 November 2021, was searched for TCRs annotated for CMV, EBV and SARS-CoV-2, and TCRs annotated for more than one antigen were excluded. Clones were called with MiXCR by TCRdb after fastp trimmed the public reads at Q25, and only in-frame beta chains were retained. Each record represents a unique CDR3 protein, reported with the most common genes and DNA among its rows. The authors' filters were not applied to this entry. The sample contains tens of thousands of distinct CDR3 sequences, 5.5% to 8% of them found a single time. About 3% of the sample goes to the ten largest clones.

Sequences were obtained from whole blood. The chain is encoded by TRBV5-1 joined to TRBJ2-7; TRBD1 matches 9 bases in the middle. The source of this sequence is an adult who was a healthcare worker with PCR-confirmed SARS-CoV-2 infection or an uninfected control (not recorded which). Here the CDR3 is given as CASSWGQGPYEQYF. The DNA reads as follows: TGCGCCAGCAGCTGGGGACAGGGTCCCTACGAGCAGTACTTC.